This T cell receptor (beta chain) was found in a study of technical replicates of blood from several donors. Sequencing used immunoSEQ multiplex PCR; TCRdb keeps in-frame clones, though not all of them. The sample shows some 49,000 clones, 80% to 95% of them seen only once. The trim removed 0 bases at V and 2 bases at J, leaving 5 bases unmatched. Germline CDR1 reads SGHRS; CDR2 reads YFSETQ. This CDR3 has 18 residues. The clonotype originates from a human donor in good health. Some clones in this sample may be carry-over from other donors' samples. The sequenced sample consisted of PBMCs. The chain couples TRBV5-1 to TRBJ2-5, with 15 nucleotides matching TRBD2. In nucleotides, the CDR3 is TGCGCCAGCAGCTTGGGGGGACTAGCGGGAGGTGGTCAAGAGACCCAGTACTTC. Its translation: CASSLGGLAGGGQETQYF.